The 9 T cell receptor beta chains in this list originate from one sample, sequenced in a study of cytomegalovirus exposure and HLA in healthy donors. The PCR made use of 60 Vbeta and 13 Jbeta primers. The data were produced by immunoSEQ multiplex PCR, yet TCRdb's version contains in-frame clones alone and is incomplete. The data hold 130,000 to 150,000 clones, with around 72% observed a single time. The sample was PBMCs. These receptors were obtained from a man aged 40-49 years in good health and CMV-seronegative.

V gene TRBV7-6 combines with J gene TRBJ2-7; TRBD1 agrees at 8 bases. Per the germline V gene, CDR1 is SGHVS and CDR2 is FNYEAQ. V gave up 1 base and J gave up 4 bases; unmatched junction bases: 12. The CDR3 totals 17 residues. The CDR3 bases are TGTGCCAGCAGCTTAGGATCGGCCGGGACAGGCAAATACGAGCAGTACTTC. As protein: CASSLGSAGTGKYEQYF.

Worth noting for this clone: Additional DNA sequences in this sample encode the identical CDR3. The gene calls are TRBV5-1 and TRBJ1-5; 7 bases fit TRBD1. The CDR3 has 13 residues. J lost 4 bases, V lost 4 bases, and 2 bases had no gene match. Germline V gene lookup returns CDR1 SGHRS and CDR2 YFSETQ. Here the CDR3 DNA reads TGCGCCAGCAGCCTGACAGGGAATCAGCCCCAGCATTTT. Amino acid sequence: CASSLTGNQPQHF.

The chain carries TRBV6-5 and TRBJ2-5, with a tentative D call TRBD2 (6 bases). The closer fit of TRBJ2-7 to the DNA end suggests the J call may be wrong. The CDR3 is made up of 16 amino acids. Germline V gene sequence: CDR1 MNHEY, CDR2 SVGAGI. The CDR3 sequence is CASSSVTSLSSYEQYF. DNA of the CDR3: TGTGCCAGCAGTTCGGTGACTAGTCTTAGCTCCTACGAGCAGTACTTC.

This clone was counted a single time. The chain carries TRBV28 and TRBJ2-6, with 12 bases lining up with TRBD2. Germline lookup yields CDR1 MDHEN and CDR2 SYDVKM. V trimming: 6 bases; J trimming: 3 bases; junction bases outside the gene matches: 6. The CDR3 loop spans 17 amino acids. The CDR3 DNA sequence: TGTGCCAGCAGCTGGGGACTAGCGGGTGTTGGGGCCAACGTCCTGACTTTC. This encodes CASSWGLAGVGANVLTF.

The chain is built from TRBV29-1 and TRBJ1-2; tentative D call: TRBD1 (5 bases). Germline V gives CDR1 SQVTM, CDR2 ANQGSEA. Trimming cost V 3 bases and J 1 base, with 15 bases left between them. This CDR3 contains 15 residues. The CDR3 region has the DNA TGCAGCGTTGAGTATCCGGCGGGGCGTAACTATGGCTACACCTTC. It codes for CSVEYPAGRNYGYTF. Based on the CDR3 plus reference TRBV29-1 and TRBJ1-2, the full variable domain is SAVISQKPSRDICQRGTSLTIQCQVDSQVTMMFWYRQQPGQSLTLIATANQGSEATYESGFVIDKFPISRPNLTFSTLTVSNMSPEDSSIYLCSVEYPAGRNYGYTFGSGTRLTVV.

CDR3 region: CASSSGPGRGSRGYTF. The DNA for the CDR3 is TGTGCCAGCAGCTCAGGACCTGGCAGGGGATCACGGGGCTACACCTTC. The rearrangement joins TRBV7-9 to TRBJ1-2, with D maybe TRBD1 (6 bases). Germline V gene data show CDR1 as SEHNR and CDR2 as FQNEAQ (reference sequence). The germline V and J ends were trimmed by 4 bases and 8 bases, with 23 bases remaining between them. The CDR3 covers 16 residues.

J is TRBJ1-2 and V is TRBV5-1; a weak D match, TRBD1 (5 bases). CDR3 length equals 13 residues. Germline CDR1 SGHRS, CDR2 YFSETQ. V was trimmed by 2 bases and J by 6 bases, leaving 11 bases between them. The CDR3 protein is CASSFGGRNGYTF. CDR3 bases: TGCGCCAGCAGCTTCGGGGGTAGAAATGGCTACACCTTC.

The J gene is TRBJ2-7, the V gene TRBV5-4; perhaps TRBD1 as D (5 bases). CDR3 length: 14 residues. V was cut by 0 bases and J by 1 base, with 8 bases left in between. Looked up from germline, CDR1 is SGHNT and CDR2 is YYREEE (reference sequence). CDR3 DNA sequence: TGTGCCAGCAGCTTGGGACAGTGGTCCTACGAGCAGTACTTC. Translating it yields CASSLGQWSYEQYF.

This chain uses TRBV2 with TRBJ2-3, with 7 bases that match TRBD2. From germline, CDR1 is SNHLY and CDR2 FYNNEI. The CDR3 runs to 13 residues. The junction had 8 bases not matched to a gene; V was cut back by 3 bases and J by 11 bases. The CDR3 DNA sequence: TGTGCCAGCAGTGAGGGGGAGGGGTCAAGGCAGTATTTT. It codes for CASSEGEGSRQYF.